This TCR beta chain came from a study of blood T cell repertoires in COVID-19. Study background: COVID-19 samples, acute and convalescent, were from the United States, Italy and Spain. In each case, the material was cDNA or gDNA derived from T cells, B-cell-depleted T cells, or PBMCs.

TCRdb's table, derived via immunoSEQ multiplex PCR, lists solely in-frame clones and lacks some. This table holds 200,000 to 300,000 clones, more than 80% found once. CDR3 length equals 16 residues. Germline CDR1 KGHDR, CDR2 SFDVKD. V shed 0 bases and J shed 6 bases, with 13 bases lying between them. V and J are TRBV24-1 and TRBJ2-2; D is unclear. Sequenced: peripheral blood. This TCR was recovered from a woman aged 40 to 50 with acute or convalescent COVID-19. DNA of the CDR3: TGTGCCACCAGTGATTTGACGGAGCTAAGCCCCGGGGAGCTGTTTTTT. Translation: CATSDLTELSPGELFF.